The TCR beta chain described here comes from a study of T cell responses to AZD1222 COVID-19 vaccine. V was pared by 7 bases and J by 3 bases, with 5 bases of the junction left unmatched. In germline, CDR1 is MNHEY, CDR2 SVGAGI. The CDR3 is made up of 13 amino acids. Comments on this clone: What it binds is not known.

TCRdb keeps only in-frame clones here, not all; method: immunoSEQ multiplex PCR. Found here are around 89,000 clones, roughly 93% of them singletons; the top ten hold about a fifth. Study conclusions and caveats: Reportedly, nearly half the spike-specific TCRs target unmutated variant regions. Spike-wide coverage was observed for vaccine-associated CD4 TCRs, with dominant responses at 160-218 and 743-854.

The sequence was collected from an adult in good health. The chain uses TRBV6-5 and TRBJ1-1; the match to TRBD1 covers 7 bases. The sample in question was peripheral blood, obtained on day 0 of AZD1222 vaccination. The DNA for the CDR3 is TGTGCCAGCACCCCACAGGGGTACACTGAAGCTTTCTTT. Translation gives CASTPQGYTEAFF.